The following is a TCR beta chain sequence with its context. This sample is part of a study of blood T cell repertoires in COVID-19. Study details: Samples representing acute and convalescent COVID-19 were sourced from the United States, Italy and Spain. T cells, B-cell-depleted T cells, or PBMCs provided the cDNA or gDNA that served as material.

This CDR3 has 15 amino acids. Germline V gives CDR1 SGHTA, CDR2 FQGTGA. V lost 1 base and J lost 4, with 13 bases in between. While infection was still active, Seattle patients were enrolled and then followed longitudinally. This table comes from immunoSEQ multiplex PCR, and its TCRdb copy is limited to in-frame clones, with some not included. The data contain fewer than 85,000 clones, more than 70% of them singletons. The V call is TRBV7-3, the J call TRBJ1-2, with D possibly TRBD1 on 6 matching bases. The clonotype was recovered from a man between 65 and 85 years old with COVID-19, enrolled during active disease. The sample comprised peripheral blood. CDR3 residues: CASSLKGGPGYGYTF. Here the CDR3 DNA reads TGTGCCAGCAGCTTAAAGGGGGGGCCTGGCTATGGCTACACCTTC.